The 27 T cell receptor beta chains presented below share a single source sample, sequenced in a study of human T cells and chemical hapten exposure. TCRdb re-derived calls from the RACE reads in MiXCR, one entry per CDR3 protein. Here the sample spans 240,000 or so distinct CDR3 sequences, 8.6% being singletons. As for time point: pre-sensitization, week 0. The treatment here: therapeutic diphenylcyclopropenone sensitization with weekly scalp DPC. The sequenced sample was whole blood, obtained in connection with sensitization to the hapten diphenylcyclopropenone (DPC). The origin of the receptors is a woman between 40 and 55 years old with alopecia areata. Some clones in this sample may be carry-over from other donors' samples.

The CDR3 loop is CASTRGLVNTDTQYF. CDR3 DNA sequence: TGTGCCAGCACTCGGGGACTAGTTAACACAGATACGCAGTATTTT. The genes are TRBV12-3 or TRBV12-4 and TRBJ2-3; 8 bases are a match to TRBD2. This CDR3 is 15 amino acids long. Losses at the gene ends were 7 bases for V and 2 bases for J; bases not matched to a gene: 8.

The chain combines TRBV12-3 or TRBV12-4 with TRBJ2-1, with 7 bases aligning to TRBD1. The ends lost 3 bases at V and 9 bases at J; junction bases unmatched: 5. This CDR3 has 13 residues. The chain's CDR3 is CASSFKGAGEQFF. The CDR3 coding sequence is TGTGCCAGCAGTTTCAAGGGGGCGGGTGAGCAGTTCTTC.

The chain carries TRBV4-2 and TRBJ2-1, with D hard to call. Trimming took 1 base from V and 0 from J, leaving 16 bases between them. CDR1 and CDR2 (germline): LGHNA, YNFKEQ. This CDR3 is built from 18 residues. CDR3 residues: CASSQGAIGPISYNEQFF. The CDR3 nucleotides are TGTGCCAGCAGCCAAGGTGCTATTGGACCCATCTCCTACAATGAGCAGTTCTTC.

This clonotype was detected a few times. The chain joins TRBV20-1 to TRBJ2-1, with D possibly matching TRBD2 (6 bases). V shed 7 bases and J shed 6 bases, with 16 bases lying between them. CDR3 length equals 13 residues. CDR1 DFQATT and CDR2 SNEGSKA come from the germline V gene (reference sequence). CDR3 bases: TGCAGTGTGGCTAGCGTCCCCCTCAATGAGCAGTTCTTC. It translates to CSVASVPLNEQFF.

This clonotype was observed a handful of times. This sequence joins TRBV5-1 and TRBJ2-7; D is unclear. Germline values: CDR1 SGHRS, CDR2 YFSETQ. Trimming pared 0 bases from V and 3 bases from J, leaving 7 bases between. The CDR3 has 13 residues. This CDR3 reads CASSLDGDYEQYF. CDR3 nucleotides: TGCGCCAGCAGCTTGGACGGAGACTACGAGCAGTACTTC.

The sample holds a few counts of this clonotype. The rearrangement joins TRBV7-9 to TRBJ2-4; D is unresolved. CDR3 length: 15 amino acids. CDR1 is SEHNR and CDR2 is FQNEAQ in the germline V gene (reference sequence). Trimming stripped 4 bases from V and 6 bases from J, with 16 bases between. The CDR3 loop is CASSSKGPPLNIQYF. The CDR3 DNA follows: TGTGCCAGCAGCTCCAAGGGCCCGCCACTAAACATTCAGTACTTC.

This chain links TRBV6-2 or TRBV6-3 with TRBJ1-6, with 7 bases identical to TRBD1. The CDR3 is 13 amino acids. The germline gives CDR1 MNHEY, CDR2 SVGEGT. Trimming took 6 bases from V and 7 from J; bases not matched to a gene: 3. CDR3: CASREQGNSPLHF. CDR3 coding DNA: TGTGCCAGCAGAGAACAGGGGAATTCACCCCTCCACTTT.

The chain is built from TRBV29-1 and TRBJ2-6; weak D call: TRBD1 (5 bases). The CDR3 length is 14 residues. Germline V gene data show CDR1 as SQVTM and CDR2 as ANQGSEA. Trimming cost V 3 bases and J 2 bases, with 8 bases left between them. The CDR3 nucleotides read TGCAGCGTTGAGGCAGGGACTGGGGCCAACGTCCTGACTTTC. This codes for CSVEAGTGANVLTF.

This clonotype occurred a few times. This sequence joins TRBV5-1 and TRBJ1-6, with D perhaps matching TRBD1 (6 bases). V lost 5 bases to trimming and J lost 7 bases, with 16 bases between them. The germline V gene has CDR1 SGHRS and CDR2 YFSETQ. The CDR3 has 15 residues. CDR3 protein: CASSFGTGQNSPLHF. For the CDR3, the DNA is TGCGCCAGCAGTTTTGGTACTGGACAGAATTCACCCCTCCACTTT.

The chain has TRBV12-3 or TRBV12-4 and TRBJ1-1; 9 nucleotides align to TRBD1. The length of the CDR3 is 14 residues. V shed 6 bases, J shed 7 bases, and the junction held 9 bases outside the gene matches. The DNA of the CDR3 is TGTGCCAGCAGCCCGACAGGGGGGGATCATGAAGCTTTCTTT. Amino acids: CASSPTGGDHEAFF.

The CDR3 loop reads CATSDLAGGPTGELFF. The CDR3, as DNA: TGTGCCACCAGTGATCTAGCGGGAGGGCCTACCGGGGAGCTGTTTTTT. V and J are TRBV24-1 and TRBJ2-2; 12 bases line up with TRBD2. With 3 bases clipped from V and 5 bases from J, the junction kept 3 bases outside the gene matches. The CDR3 sequence is 16 residues long. Looked up from germline, CDR1 is KGHDR and CDR2 is SFDVKD.

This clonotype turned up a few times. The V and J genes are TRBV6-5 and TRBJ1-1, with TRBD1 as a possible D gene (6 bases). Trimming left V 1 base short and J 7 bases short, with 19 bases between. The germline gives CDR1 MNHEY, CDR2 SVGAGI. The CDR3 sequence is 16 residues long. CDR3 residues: CASSYWVGAGGSEAFF. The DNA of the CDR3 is TGTGCCAGCAGTTACTGGGTGGGGGCCGGTGGGAGTGAAGCTTTCTTT.

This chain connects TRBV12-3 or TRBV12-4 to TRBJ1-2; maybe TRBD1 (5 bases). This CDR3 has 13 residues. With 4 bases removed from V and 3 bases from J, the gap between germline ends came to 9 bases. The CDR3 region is CASSYGADYGYTF. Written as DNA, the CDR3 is TGTGCCAGCAGTTACGGGGCAGACTATGGCTACACCTTC.

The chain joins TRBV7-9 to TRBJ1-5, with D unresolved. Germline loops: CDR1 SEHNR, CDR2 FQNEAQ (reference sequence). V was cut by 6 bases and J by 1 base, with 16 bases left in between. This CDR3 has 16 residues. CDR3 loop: CASSYWTGGSNQPQHF. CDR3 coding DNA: TGTGCCAGCAGTTATTGGACGGGAGGAAGCAATCAGCCCCAGCATTTT.

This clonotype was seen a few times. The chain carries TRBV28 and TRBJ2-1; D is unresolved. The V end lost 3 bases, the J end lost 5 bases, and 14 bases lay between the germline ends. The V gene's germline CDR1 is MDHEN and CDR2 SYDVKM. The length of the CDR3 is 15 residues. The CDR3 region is CASSFNNPRNNEQFF. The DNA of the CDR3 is TGTGCCAGCAGTTTTAACAACCCTCGGAACAATGAGCAGTTCTTC.

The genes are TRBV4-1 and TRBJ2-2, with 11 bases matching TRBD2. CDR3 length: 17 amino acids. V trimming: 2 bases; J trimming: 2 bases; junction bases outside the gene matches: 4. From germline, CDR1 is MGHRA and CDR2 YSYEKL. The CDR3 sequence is CASSQKLAGVNTGELFF. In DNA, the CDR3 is TGCGCCAGCAGCCAAAAACTAGCGGGAGTTAACACCGGGGAGCTGTTTTTT.

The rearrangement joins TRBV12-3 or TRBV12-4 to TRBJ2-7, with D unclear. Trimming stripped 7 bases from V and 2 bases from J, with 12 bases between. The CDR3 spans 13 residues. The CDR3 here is CASTPDTTYEQYF. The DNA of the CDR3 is TGTGCCAGCACCCCCGACACGACCTACGAGCAGTACTTC.

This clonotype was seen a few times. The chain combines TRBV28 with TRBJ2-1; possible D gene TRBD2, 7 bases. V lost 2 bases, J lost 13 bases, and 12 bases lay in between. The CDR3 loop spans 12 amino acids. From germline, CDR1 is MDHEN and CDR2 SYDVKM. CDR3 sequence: CASSLTGGIQFF. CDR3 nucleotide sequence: TGTGCCAGCAGTTTAACGGGGGGCATCCAGTTCTTC.

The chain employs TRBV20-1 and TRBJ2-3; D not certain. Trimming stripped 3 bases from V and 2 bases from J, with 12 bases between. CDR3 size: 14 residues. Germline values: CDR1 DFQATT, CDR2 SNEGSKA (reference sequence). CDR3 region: CSASGALDTDTQYF. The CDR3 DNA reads TGCAGTGCTAGCGGAGCGTTGGACACAGATACGCAGTATTTT.

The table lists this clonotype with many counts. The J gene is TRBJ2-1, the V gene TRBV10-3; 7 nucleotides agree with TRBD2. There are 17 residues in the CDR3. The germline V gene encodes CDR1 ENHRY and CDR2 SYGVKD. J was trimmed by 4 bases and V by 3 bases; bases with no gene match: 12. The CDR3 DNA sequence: TGTGCCATCAGTGACGCGCATTTAGCGGGTACTTACAATGAGCAGTTCTTC. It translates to CAISDAHLAGTYNEQFF.

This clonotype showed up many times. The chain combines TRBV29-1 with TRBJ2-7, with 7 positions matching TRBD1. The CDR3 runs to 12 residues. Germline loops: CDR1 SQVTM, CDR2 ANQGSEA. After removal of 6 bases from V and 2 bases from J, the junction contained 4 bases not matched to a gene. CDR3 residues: CSVATGPYEQYF. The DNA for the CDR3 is TGCAGCGTGGCGACAGGGCCCTACGAGCAGTACTTC.

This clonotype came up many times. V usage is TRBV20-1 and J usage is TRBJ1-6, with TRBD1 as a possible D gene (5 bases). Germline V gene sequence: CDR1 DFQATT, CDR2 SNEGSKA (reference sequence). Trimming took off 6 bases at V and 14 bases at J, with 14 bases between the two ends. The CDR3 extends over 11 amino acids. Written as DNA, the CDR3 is TGCAGTGCCCCAGGGAGGGAATCCCTCCACTTT. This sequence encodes CSAPGRESLHF.

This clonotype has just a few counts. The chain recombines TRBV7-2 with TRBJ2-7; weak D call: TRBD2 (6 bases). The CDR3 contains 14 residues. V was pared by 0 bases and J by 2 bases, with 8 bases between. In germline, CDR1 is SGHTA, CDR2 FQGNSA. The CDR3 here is CASSLASGAYEQYF. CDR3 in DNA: TGTGCCAGCAGCTTAGCTAGCGGCGCCTACGAGCAGTACTTC.

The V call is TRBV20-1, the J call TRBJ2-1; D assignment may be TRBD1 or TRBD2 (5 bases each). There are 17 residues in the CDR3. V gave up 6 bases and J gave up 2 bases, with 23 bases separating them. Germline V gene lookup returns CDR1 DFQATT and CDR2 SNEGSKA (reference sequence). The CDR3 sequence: CSAAPGTQNYPYNEQFF. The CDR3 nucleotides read TGCAGTGCGGCCCCCGGGACCCAAAATTACCCCTACAATGAGCAGTTCTTC.

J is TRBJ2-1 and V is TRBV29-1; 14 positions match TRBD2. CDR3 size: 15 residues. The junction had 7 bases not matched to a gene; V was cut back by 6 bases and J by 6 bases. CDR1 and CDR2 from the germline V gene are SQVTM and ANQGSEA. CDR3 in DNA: TGCAGCGTCACGTTTGGACTAGCGGGAGGCAATGAGCAGTTCTTC. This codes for CSVTFGLAGGNEQFF.

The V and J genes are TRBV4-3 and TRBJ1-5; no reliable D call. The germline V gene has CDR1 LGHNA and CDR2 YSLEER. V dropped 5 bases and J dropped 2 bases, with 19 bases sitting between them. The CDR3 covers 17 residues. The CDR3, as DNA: TGCGCCAGCAGCATAACGTTCGCGTCCGGTGGCAATCAGCCCCAGCATTTT. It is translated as CASSITFASGGNQPQHF.

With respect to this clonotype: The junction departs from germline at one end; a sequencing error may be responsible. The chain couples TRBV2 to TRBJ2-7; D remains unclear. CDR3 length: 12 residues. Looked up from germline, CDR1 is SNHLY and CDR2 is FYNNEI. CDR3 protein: CVSSLESYEQYF. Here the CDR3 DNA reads TGTGTCAGCAGTCTCGAGTCATACGAGCAGTACTTC.